This entry lists 23 T cell receptor beta chains sequenced from one sample in a study of T cells in localized non-small cell lung cancer. The data were produced by immunoSEQ multiplex PCR, yet TCRdb's version contains in-frame clones alone and is incomplete. The sample carries more than 20,000 clones, 87% recorded once. Sequences were derived from PBMCs, sampled before any cancer treatment. These TCRs come from a man aged 40 to 70 with stage II squamous cell lung carcinoma.

The chain combines TRBV6-4 with TRBJ1-1; no reliable D call. The V end was cut by 5 bases, the J end by 5 bases, with 15 bases between. Per the germline V gene, CDR1 is MRHNA and CDR2 is SNTAGT. This CDR3 is 14 amino acids long. The CDR3 DNA follows: TGTGCCAGCAGTCCTTCCACCCGAGGGACTGAAGCTTTCTTT. This sequence encodes CASSPSTRGTEAFF.

Regarding this clone: The germline gene is not matched at one end of the junction; a read error may be the cause. The chain employs TRBV19 and TRBJ2-7; D is uncertain. Germline V gene lookup returns CDR1 LNHDA and CDR2 SQIVND (reference sequence). This CDR3 is 15 amino acids long. DNA of the CDR3: TGTGCCAGTAGCCTGGAAGGTGCGAGGTCCTCCGAGCAGTACTTC. Its protein product is CASSLEGARSSEQYF.

By share of the sample, this clone is medium-sized. The chain uses TRBV6-1 and TRBJ2-7, with D unresolved. The CDR3 runs to 12 residues. Germline-derived CDR1 and CDR2 are MNHNS and SASEGT. The germline V and J ends were trimmed by 6 bases and 2 bases, with 8 bases remaining between them. The CDR3 loop reads CASSVRPYEQYF. The CDR3 DNA reads as TGTGCCAGCAGCGTACGCCCCTACGAGCAGTACTTC.

This chain uses TRBV5-1 with TRBJ1-3; D is unresolved. V lost 0 bases, J lost 4 bases, and 8 bases lay in between. The length of the CDR3 is 14 residues. Germline V lookup: CDR1 SGHRS, CDR2 YFSETQ. The CDR3 is CASSLAGRGNTIYF. The CDR3 nucleotides read TGCGCCAGCAGCTTGGCAGGTAGGGGAAACACCATATATTTT.

The rearrangement links TRBV10-3 to TRBJ2-5, with a possible D match to TRBD2 (5 bases). This CDR3 spans 13 amino acids. CDR1 and CDR2 from the germline V gene are ENHRY and SYGVKD. V was trimmed by 3 bases and J by 4 bases, leaving 9 bases between them. CDR3 amino acids: CAISETGIETQYF. The CDR3 DNA reads as TGTGCCATCAGTGAAACGGGGATAGAGACCCAGTACTTC.

This clone was detected once. This chain joins TRBV7-3 and TRBJ2-5; TRBD1 might be the D (6 bases). The better agreement between TRBJ2-7 and the DNA end casts doubt on the J call. CDR3 size: 14 residues. Germline-derived CDR1 and CDR2 are SGHTA and FQGTGA. The CDR3 DNA is TGTGCCAGCAGCCTCGATGACAGGTCCTACGAGCAGTACTTC. Protein sequence: CASSLDDRSYEQYF.

This chain joins TRBV7-2 and TRBJ1-2; D gene ambiguous. CDR1 is SGHTA and CDR2 is FQGNSA in the germline V gene. The germline V and J ends were trimmed by 0 bases and 4 bases, with 12 bases remaining between them. CDR3 size: 15 residues. CDR3 coding DNA: TGTGCCAGCAGCTTAGCGTTGCAGACACCCTATGGCTACACCTTC. Protein sequence: CASSLALQTPYGYTF.

This chain uses TRBV5-1 with TRBJ2-1, with 13 positions matching TRBD2. CDR3 length: 19 amino acids. J gave up 0 bases and V 4 bases, and 10 bases lay outside the gene matches. The germline V gene has CDR1 SGHRS and CDR2 YFSETQ. The CDR3 DNA sequence: TGCGCCAGCAGCCAACCCGGGACTAGCGGGATTGGCTCCTACAATGAGCAGTTCTTC. Amino acid sequence: CASSQPGTSGIGSYNEQFF.

This sequence joins TRBV25-1 and TRBJ1-6; tentatively, D is TRBD1 (6 bases). The CDR3 spans 15 residues. The V end was cut by 4 bases, the J end by 7 bases, with 14 bases between. CDR1 and CDR2 from the germline V gene are MGHDK and SYGVNS. CDR3 DNA: TGTGCCAGCAGTGCCTTCAGGGGAAAGAATTCACCCCTCCACTTT. Translating gives CASSAFRGKNSPLHF.

This clone was detected once. The chain is built from TRBV30 and TRBJ1-5, with a weak D call TRBD1 (6 bases). Germline CDR1 is GTSNPN and CDR2 is SVGIG (reference sequence). The CDR3 loop spans 15 amino acids. Trimming took 4 bases from V and 6 from J, leaving 19 bases between them. In nucleotides, the CDR3 is TGTGCCTGGACGGGCCAACAGGGTTGGGGTCAGCCCCAGCATTTT. This translates into CAWTGQQGWGQPQHF.

The genes are TRBV19 and TRBJ2-1; TRBD2 matches at 14 bases. The CDR3 consists of 20 residues. Germline CDR1 and CDR2: LNHDA and SQIVND (reference sequence). After removal of 6 bases from V and 0 bases from J, the junction contained 13 bases not matched to a gene. The CDR3, as DNA: TGTGCCAGTAGCCATTTAGGACTAGCGGGGGGCCACAGCTCCTACAATGAGCAGTTCTTC. Amino acids: CASSHLGLAGGHSSYNEQFF. The full variable domain, in which reference TRBV19 and TRBJ2-1 provide the parts outside the CDR3, is DGGITQSPKYLFRKEGQNVTLSCEQNLNHDAMYWYRQDPGQGLRLIYYSQIVNDFQKGDIAEGYSVSREKKESFPLTVTSAQKNPTAFYLCASSHLGLAGGHSSYNEQFFGPGTRLTVL.

CDR3 amino acids: CALDRGNSPLHF. CDR3 sequence (DNA): TGTGCCTTGGACAGGGGTAATTCACCCCTCCACTTT. The chain combines TRBV30 with TRBJ1-6; 9 nucleotides align to TRBD1. The CDR3 contains 12 residues. The V gene's germline CDR1 is GTSNPN and CDR2 SVGIG (reference sequence). V trimming: 7 bases; J trimming: 6 bases; junction bases outside the gene matches: 1.

The chain links TRBV7-6 to TRBJ2-5; the D call may be TRBD1 or TRBD2 (5 bases each). V lost 5 bases and J lost 5, with 15 bases in between. Germline CDR1 reads SGHVS; CDR2 reads FNYEAQ. This CDR3 is 14 amino acids long. CDR3 DNA: TGTGCCAGCAGCCCCTGGGGGTCCGTGGAGACCCAGTACTTC. This encodes CASSPWGSVETQYF.

This clone was recorded a few times. The chain employs TRBV6-6 and TRBJ2-3; no definite D call. This CDR3 region has 13 residues. From germline, CDR1 is MNHNY and CDR2 SVGAGI (reference sequence). Trimming took 4 bases from V and 2 from J, leaving 7 bases between them. The CDR3 loop reads CASSSRTTDTQYF. The CDR3 coding sequence is TGTGCCAGCAGTTCACGGACCACAGATACGCAGTATTTT.

This clone was recorded only once. This chain's CDR3 is CASSPWRGLNTGELFF. The DNA of the CDR3 is TGTGCCAGCAGCCCCTGGAGGGGGTTGAACACCGGGGAGCTGTTTTTT. V usage is TRBV6-6 and J usage is TRBJ2-2; D may be TRBD1 or TRBD2 (6 bases each). Trimming left V 6 bases short and J 1 base short, with 15 bases between. The germline V gene has CDR1 MNHNY and CDR2 SVGAGI (reference sequence). This CDR3 contains 16 residues.

The V and J genes are TRBV30 and TRBJ1-2, with 8 bases fitting TRBD1. This CDR3 region has 14 residues. J was trimmed by 7 bases and V by 1 base; bases with no gene match: 8. Germline values: CDR1 GTSNPN, CDR2 SVGIG (reference sequence). For the CDR3, the DNA is TGTGCCTGGAGTGGCGCCCGGACAGGGTCTGGCTACACCTTC. This translates into CAWSGARTGSGYTF.

The rearrangement links TRBV2 to TRBJ2-6; D uncertain. This CDR3 is 12 amino acids long. Trimming pared 6 bases from V and 12 bases from J, leaving 12 bases between. Per germline, CDR1 SNHLY and CDR2 FYNNEI. CDR3 sequence reads: CASRRLTGVLTF. The CDR3 DNA sequence: TGTGCCAGCAGAAGACTCACGGGCGTCCTGACTTTC.

The J gene is TRBJ2-7, the V gene TRBV11-3; D not resolved. In germline, CDR1 is SGHNT, CDR2 YENEEA. Trimming took 2 bases from V and 11 from J, leaving 16 bases between them. The CDR3 loop spans 13 amino acids. The CDR3 protein is CASSLSPTLPEYF. CDR3 nucleotide sequence: TGTGCCAGCAGCTTATCCCCGACTCTACCCGAGTACTTC.

The chain uses TRBV5-1 and TRBJ1-2; 8 bases map to TRBD1. The V gene's germline CDR1 is SGHRS and CDR2 YFSETQ. Trimming cost V 4 bases and J 5 bases; bases outside gene matches: 4. The CDR3 is made up of 13 amino acids. This CDR3 is CASSPDRVYGYTF. The CDR3 DNA follows: TGCGCCAGCAGCCCGGACAGGGTATATGGCTACACCTTC.

V is TRBV5-1 and J is TRBJ1-4; no reliable D call. The CDR3 runs 14 residues. In germline, CDR1 is SGHRS, CDR2 YFSETQ. Trimming cost V 4 bases and J 3 bases, with 10 bases left between them. The CDR3 loop reads CASSQVGANEKLFF. For the CDR3, the DNA is TGCGCCAGCAGCCAGGTGGGCGCTAATGAAAAACTGTTTTTT.

This chain links TRBV11-2 with TRBJ2-2; weak D call: TRBD2 (5 bases). The germline CDR1 and CDR2 sequences are SGHAT and FQNNGV. The germline V and J ends were trimmed by 8 bases and 1 base, with 14 bases remaining between them. CDR3 size: 15 residues. The CDR3 coding sequence is TGTGCCAGCTCCGGAGGCGGACTGAACACCGGGGAGCTGTTTTTT. Its translation is CASSGGGLNTGELFF.

This chain connects TRBV6-1 to TRBJ1-1; TRBD1 matches 8 bases. The V segment lost 5 bases and the J segment 1 base; nucleotides outside the gene matches: 3. The CDR3 runs 14 residues. Germline V gene lookup returns CDR1 MNHNS and CDR2 SASEGT. CDR3 nucleotide sequence: TGTGCCAGCAGTACCGGGACAGGGAACACTGAAGCTTTCTTT. Its translation: CASSTGTGNTEAFF.

This clone is labeled as medium-sized (0.01 to 0.1%). The chain links TRBV5-4 to TRBJ2-2; D is perhaps TRBD2 (7 bases). Trimming took 3 bases from V and 7 from J, leaving 13 bases between them. Germline lookup yields CDR1 SGHNT and CDR2 YYREEE (reference sequence). There are 14 residues in the CDR3. DNA for the CDR3: TGTGCCAGCAGCTCTCCAGGGGAGGGCGGGGAGCTGTTTTTT. Encoded protein: CASSSPGEGGELFF.